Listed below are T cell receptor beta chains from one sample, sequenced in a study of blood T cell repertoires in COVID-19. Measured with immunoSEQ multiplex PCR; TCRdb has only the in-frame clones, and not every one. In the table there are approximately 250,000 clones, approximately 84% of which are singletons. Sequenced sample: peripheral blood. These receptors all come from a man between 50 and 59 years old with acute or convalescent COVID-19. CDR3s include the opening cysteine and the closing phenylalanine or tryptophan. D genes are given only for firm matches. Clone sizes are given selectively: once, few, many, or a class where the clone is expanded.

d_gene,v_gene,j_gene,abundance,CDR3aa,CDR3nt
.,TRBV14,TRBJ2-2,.,CASSVSVYIQNTGELFF,TGTGCCAGCAGTGTAAGCGTATATATCCAGAACACCGGGGAGCTGTTTTTT
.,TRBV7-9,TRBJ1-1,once,CASSFYPGHQYTMNTEAFF,TGTGCCAGCAGCTTCTACCCGGGACACCAATATACCATGAACACTGAAGCTTTCTTT
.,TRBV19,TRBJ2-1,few,CASSPMGEVYEQFF,TGTGCCAGTAGTCCAATGGGTGAGGTCTATGAGCAGTTCTTC
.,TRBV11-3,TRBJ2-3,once,CASSSADGRGTDTQYF,TGTGCCAGCAGCTCCGCCGATGGACGCGGGACAGATACGCAGTATTTT
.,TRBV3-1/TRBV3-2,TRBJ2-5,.,CASSQVARLQETQYF,TGTGCCAGCAGCCAAGTGGCTAGATTACAAGAGACCCAGTACTTC
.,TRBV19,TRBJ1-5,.,CATRLGANNQPQHF,TGTGCCACCCGCCTGGGGGCGAACAATCAGCCCCAGCATTTT
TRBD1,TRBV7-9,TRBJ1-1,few,CASSSPGDRGTEAFF,TGTGCCAGCAGCTCCCCGGGGGACAGGGGTACTGAAGCTTTCTTT
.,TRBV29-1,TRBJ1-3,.,CSVDDSNSGNTIYF,TGCAGCGTTGACGACAGTAACTCTGGAAACACCATATATTTT
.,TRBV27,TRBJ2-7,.,CASSLKDRYEQYF,TGTGCCAGCAGTCTAAAGGACAGATACGAGCAGTACTTC
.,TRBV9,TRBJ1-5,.,CASSVGAGARQPQHF,TGTGCCAGCAGCGTAGGGGCGGGGGCGAGGCAGCCCCAGCATTTT
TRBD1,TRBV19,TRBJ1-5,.,CASGEIYRGMGNQPQHF,TGTGCCAGTGGGGAAATTTACAGGGGTATGGGCAATCAGCCCCAGCATTTT
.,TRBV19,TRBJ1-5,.,CASTLGASNQPQHF,TGTGCCAGTACCCTGGGGGCGAGCAATCAGCCCCAGCATTTT
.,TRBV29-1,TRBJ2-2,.,CRAALGGGGTGELFF,TGCCGCGCCGCCCTCGGGGGTGGGGGGACCGGGGAGCTGTTTTTT
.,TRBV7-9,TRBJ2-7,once,CASSLSSGLYYEQYF,TGTGCCAGCAGCTTATCATCTGGACTTTACTACGAGCAGTACTTC
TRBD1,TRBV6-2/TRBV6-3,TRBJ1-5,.,CASSQGQGSNQPQHF,TGTGCCAGCAGTCAAGGACAGGGGAGCAATCAGCCCCAGCATTTT
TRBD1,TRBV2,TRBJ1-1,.,CASSLQGADFWTEAFF,TGTGCCAGCAGTTTACAGGGGGCAGATTTTTGGACTGAAGCTTTCTTT
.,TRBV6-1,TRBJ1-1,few,CASSDEEGRGMTEAFF,TGTGCCAGCAGTGATGAGGAGGGTCGGGGCATGACTGAAGCTTTCTTT
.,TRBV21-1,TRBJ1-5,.,CANPDRGRGNQPQHF,TGTGCCAACCCGGACAGGGGGCGCGGCAATCAGCCCCAGCATTTT
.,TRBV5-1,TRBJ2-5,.,CASSPPTGPAETQYF,TGCGCCAGCAGCCCCCCAACAGGGCCCGCTGAGACCCAGTACTTC
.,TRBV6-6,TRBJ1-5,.,CASSYGRAGMDQPQHF,TGTGCCAGCAGTTACGGAAGGGCAGGGATGGATCAGCCCCAGCATTTT
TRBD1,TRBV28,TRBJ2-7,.,CASRIGTGQDEQYF,TGTGCCAGCAGGATAGGGACAGGACAAGACGAGCAGTACTTC
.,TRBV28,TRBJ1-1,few,CAIRSYAEAFF,TGTGCCATACGGTCCTATGCTGAAGCTTTCTTT
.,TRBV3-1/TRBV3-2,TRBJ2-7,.,CASSQGHRVVTYEQYF,TGTGCCAGCAGCCAAGGACACAGGGTCGTTACCTACGAGCAGTACTTC
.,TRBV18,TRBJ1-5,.,CASSRGSGAGSNQPQHF,TGTGCCAGCTCACGTGGCTCAGGGGCTGGTAGCAATCAGCCCCAGCATTTT
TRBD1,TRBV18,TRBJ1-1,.,CASSPTGLEAFF,TGTGCCAGCTCACCGACAGGGCTCGAAGCTTTCTTT
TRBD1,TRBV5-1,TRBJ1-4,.,CASSQGTGGGKLFF,TGCGCCAGCAGCCAGGGGACAGGGGGTGGAAAACTGTTTTTT
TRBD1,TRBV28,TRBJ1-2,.,CASSLGTGVKGYTF,TGTGCCAGCAGTCTTGGGACAGGGGTAAAGGGCTACACCTTC